This T cell receptor (beta chain) was captured in a study of cytomegalovirus exposure and HLA in healthy donors (dated by TCRdb to the late 2010s). For the study in its entirety: An earlier analysis of fewer than 750 of the donors reported roughly 300 Gb of sequence data and around 120 million unique TCR beta sequences obtained from about 180 million T cells. Four to six DR-DQ haplotypes were handled as single units for association and clustering, since linkage in the cohort was strong. Among the approximately 400 genotyped donors, around 81% belonged to the genetic ancestry cluster associated with self-reported Caucasian donors. The study combined high-throughput TCR immunosequencing, statistical association of individual TCRs with disease status, and machine learning to predict cytomegalovirus infection status. The number of donors typed differed by locus, with roughly 620-630 for A, B, C, DRB1 and DQB1, roughly 550 for DQA1, under 610 for DPA1, and some 440 for DPB1. Donor age, sex, ethnicity and CMV serostatus were compiled alongside the repertoire data. An earlier analysis of about 600 of the donors used high-throughput TCR beta sequencing to judge whether each TCR beta V gene segment behaved as functional or pseudogenic. Approximately 300 gigabases of sequencing data and roughly 80 million unique TCR sequences made up an early release that covered under 750 HLA-typed donors. A later analysis re-analyzed previously published TCR beta repertoires from roughly 690 donors and added high-resolution HLA genotyping to study TCR occurrence patterns. A later genetic analysis used genome-wide SNP genotypes for about 55% of the 666 donors, treating that subset as a discovery cohort. The later analysis used no new phenotypic data to find candidate immune exposures, relying instead on TCR beta sequences and their occurrence across donors. Class I and class II HLA loci were covered by the typing at four-digit resolution. Along with the roughly 670-subject first cohort, a separate validation cohort of around 110 different subjects was used. Every repertoire in the discovery cohort had been generated on one and the same sequencing platform. Using immunosequencing, the study profiled T cell repertoires from 500 to 800 subjects and related those repertoires to cytomegalovirus serostatus. The aim of the study was to test whether cataloging public T cell receptors could identify signatures of past pathogen exposure. Among 300 to 500 genotyped donors of the cohort, an average of approximately 200,000 unique TCR beta nucleotide sequences was sequenced per donor, of which about 18% were non-productive.

In total, roughly 710 healthy bone marrow donors made up the cohort. At the time of sampling, every cohort member was nominally healthy, though immune exposures that went unrecorded were likely present. Of the approximately 610 cohort members, almost 300 had positive CMV serostatus and roughly 330 had negative CMV serostatus, and CMV serostatus was not recorded for the donor. Every donor gave a peripheral blood sample, and the peripheral blood mononuclear cells from that sample were used for TCR beta sequencing. The Qiagen DNeasy Blood Extraction Kit was used to extract genomic DNA from the blood cell samples. What the work shows at the level of the full study, not this receptor alone: Compared with equally common non-associated chains, HLA-associated TCR beta chains in a later analysis were more clonally expanded and had lower generation probabilities. According to a later analysis, most CMV-associated TCR beta chains appeared to be HLA-restricted, and the HLA associations seemed to be driven largely by CMV exposure. HLA typing was unavailable for some donors at each locus, so association tests used only the typed subset. Most TCR sequences were seen in very few donors, while some public TCRs were found in many individuals. In a later genetic analysis, fewer N-insertions in productive TCRs were reported among donors in an Asian-associated ancestry cluster than the roughly 700-donor mean. A cluster of highly shared sequence variants was judged likely to be a technical artifact of the sequencing pipeline. According to a later analysis, parvovirus B19, influenza, CMV and Epstein-Barr virus appeared linked to several top co-occurrence clusters. A further reported finding was that TCR beta sequences accurately predicted the HLA-A and HLA-B alleles for most subjects in the first cohort. A few of the identified cytomegalovirus-associated TCR beta chains were confirmed in vitro to be specific for cytomegalovirus antigens. The presence/absence analyses assumed that sequencing depth was roughly uniform across donors, and that assumption may not be true. A total of about 180 TCR beta chains were listed by the study as associated with cytomegalovirus. A later analysis associated 17,000 or so TCR beta sequences with specific HLA alleles at a false discovery rate of 0.05. An earlier analysis of some 560 of the donors showed that most TCR beta V segments appeared in productive rearrangements either about 87% or about 30% of the time, which broadly matched IMGT annotations. According to the authors, the approach could potentially be generalized to other disease states and immunological phenotypes. When HLA alleles, especially DR and DQ, strongly co-occurred, attributing TCR associations to individual alleles was difficult. An association between a missense DCLRE1C variant and V-gene and J-gene trimming of TCR beta chains was found in a later genetic analysis and replicated in an independent cohort. Because counts were too low, seventeen rarely observed V segments, including chromosome 9 orphons, were excluded from the earlier analysis of 500 to 700 of the donors. A later analysis found that TCR association rates varied across HLA loci, with DRB1 alleles showing the most associated TCRs and HLA-C alleles the fewest. Correlated functional status among segregating V segments might reflect linkage disequilibrium, but an unknown experimental factor could not be ruled out. The classifier was reported to diagnose cytomegalovirus status with high specificity and sensitivity in both the original cohort and the validation cohort. In this cohort, only TCR beta chains were sequenced, and detectable features were limited by the absence of alpha or paired-chain data. For the cohort, immune exposure information was limited to CMV serostatus.

This clone was counted once. Its antigen is currently not known. No per-base quality is available; no much larger clone lies one base away. Library prep was done by the immunoSEQ multiplex PCR assay. The multiplex PCR relied on a mix of 60 forward primers for TCR Vbeta segments and 13 reverse primers for TCR Jbeta segments. The CDR3 region of rearranged TCR beta genes was amplified from genomic DNA by a multiplex PCR assay. On the Illumina HiSeq System, the amplified TCR beta libraries were sequenced as 87-base-pair reads. In the authors' own workflow: In a later analysis, some 80 million unique TCR beta chains were counted across the approximately 620 repertoires, and some 10 million of these chains were shared by at least two donors. A nearest-neighbor algorithm error-corrected the raw reads and collapsed the reads into unique sequences, merging closely related sequences to remove PCR and sequencing errors. V, D and J gene segments were assigned by aligning CDR3 sequences to IMGT reference sequences. For a sequence to be retained, a match of at least six nucleotides was required to both a V gene segment and a J gene segment. Rearrangements were called productive when the CDR3 lacked stop codons and stayed in frame with V and J; all others were non-productive. CDR3 was defined by IMGT convention, running from the second conserved V-encoded cysteine to the conserved J-encoded phenylalanine. Sequences without an unambiguous match to a single V gene segment were excluded from the earlier analysis of 450 to 750 of the donors. An earlier analysis of fewer than 750 of the donors called V segments functional above 56.7% productive rearrangements and segregating when the between-donor standard deviation exceeded 5%. To diagnose cytomegalovirus status from the catalog of TCR beta chain sequences, a statistical classification framework was built. V and J gene assignment, in a later analysis, came from comparing TCR nucleotide sequences with IMGT/GENE-DB human TR gene sequences. In a later analysis, CDR3 sequences and most-parsimonious VDJ recombination scenarios were assigned using the TCRdist pipeline. In a later analysis, each TCR beta chain was defined by its CDR3 amino acid sequence together with its V-gene family, and reads without a unique V-gene family were excluded. A later analysis removed 550 to 650 highly shared, low-generation-probability nucleotide sequences to deal with suspected cross-contamination and a sequencing artifact. In a later analysis, a clonal expansion index was calculated for each public chain from normalized within-repertoire ranks of inferred template counts. In a later analysis, generation probabilities were computed with a VDJ recombination model fitted to out-of-frame rearrangements, and the resulting probabilities were checked against IGoR. In a later analysis, TCR-TCR, TCR-HLA and TCR-CMV co-occurrence was scored with hypergeometric tests, and a repertoire-size bias correction was applied to TCR pairs. A later analysis estimated false discovery rates by permuting HLA or CMV assignments 20 times. In a later analysis, co-occurring TCRs were grouped using DBSCAN, with TCRdist sequence similarity added in when clustering inside HLA-allele-positive subsets. Co-occurrence clustering excluded repertoires with fewer than 30,000 or more than 120,000 public chains, plus five with anomalous nucleotide sharing. TCRdb carries this immuneACCESS record with in-frame sequences only. Its versions omit some clonotypes, under half of them owing to an unresolved V gene in the studies checked, with the rest unexplained. The D gene and trimming were derived from the DNA, and the V and J assignments and clone size from that table. Present in this sample are 35,000 to 45,000 clones, 50% to 55% of which were seen just once. The ten top clones hold around 10% of the sample.

The clonotype originates from a human donor in good health. The sequencing sample was made of PBMCs.

The CDR3 in this case is CASRPLATGELFF. At the DNA level, the sequence is TGTGCCAGCCGTCCGCTAGCGACCGGGGAGCTGTTTTTT. This sequence uses TRBV6-1 and TRBJ2-2; tentative D gene TRBD2, with 6 bases matching. CDR1 and CDR2 are drawn from the germline V gene: MNHNS, SASEGT. The CDR3 numbers 13 residues from cysteine through phenylalanine. Only CDR3 DNA remains: 39 bases, in frame from the first base. The V end loses 8 bases and the J end loses 5 bases, and a stretch of 12 bases separates them.